The 15 T cell receptor beta chains in this list originate from one sample, sequenced in a study of technical replicates of blood from a handful of donors. Method: immunoSEQ multiplex PCR; TCRdb's copy keeps in-frame clones and lacks some. The sample holds some 79,000 clones, 94% seen once. What was sequenced was T cells isolated from PBMCs. These receptor sequences come from a human donor in good health.

The rearrangement joins TRBV4-1 to TRBJ2-1; 7 nucleotides align to TRBD2. Germline loops: CDR1 MGHRA, CDR2 YSYEKL. With 3 bases clipped from V and 4 bases from J, the junction kept 12 bases outside the gene matches. The CDR3 contains 17 residues. The CDR3 DNA sequence: TGCGCCAGCAGCCAGACACTAGCGAAGCATTATTACAATGAGCAGTTCTTC. Its translation is CASSQTLAKHYYNEQFF.

The chain is built from TRBV6-5 and TRBJ1-2, with 8 bases matching TRBD1. Germline CDR1 reads MNHEY; CDR2 reads SVGAGI. J lost 6 bases, V lost 0 bases, and 3 bases had no gene match. This CDR3 is built from 14 residues. DNA of the CDR3: TGTGCCAGCAGTTACTCGTGGACAGGGAATGGCTACACCTTC. As protein: CASSYSWTGNGYTF.

The genes are TRBV10-3 and TRBJ2-5; D might be TRBD2 (5 bases). V lost 5 bases and J 1 base, leaving 11 bases between the germline ends. The CDR3 sequence is 14 residues long. Germline CDR1 ENHRY, CDR2 SYGVKD. DNA of the CDR3: TGTGCCATCAGTAATCGGGGAGCCCAAGAGACCCAGTACTTC. Its protein product is CAISNRGAQETQYF.

The V call is TRBV29-1, the J call TRBJ1-1; D possibly corresponds to TRBD1 (6 bases). With 7 bases removed from V and 7 bases from J, the gap between germline ends came to 10 bases. There are 10 residues in the CDR3. Germline V gene data show CDR1 as SQVTM and CDR2 as ANQGSEA. The CDR3 protein is CSAGTYEAFF. The DNA of the CDR3 is TGCAGCGCTGGGACATATGAAGCTTTCTTT.

The rearrangement links TRBV7-9 to TRBJ1-2; 9 bases align to TRBD1. CDR1 and CDR2 from the germline V gene are SEHNR and FQNEAQ (reference sequence). CDR3 size: 13 residues. V lost 5 bases to trimming and J lost 4 bases; unmatched junction nucleotides: 2. CDR3 DNA: TGTGCCAGCAGCCCGGACAGGGGCTATGGCTACACCTTC. Its protein is CASSPDRGYGYTF.

This rearrangement joins TRBV27 to TRBJ1-1; possibly TRBD1 for D (5 bases). The germline CDR1 and CDR2 sequences are MNHEY and SMNVEV (reference sequence). This CDR3 has 13 amino acids. V dropped 6 bases and J dropped 7 bases, with 15 bases sitting between them. This CDR3 is CASSLAGSLEAFF. For the CDR3, the DNA is TGTGCCAGCAGCTTGGCAGGGTCCCTTGAAGCTTTCTTT.

This chain's CDR3 is CASSLDQGAVTEAFF. The CDR3 DNA sequence: TGTGCCAGCAGCTTGGATCAGGGGGCGGTCACTGAAGCTTTCTTT. The chain uses TRBV5-6 and TRBJ1-1, with TRBD1 identical over 8 bases. The CDR3 is made up of 15 amino acids. V lost 0 bases and J lost 4; bases outside the gene matches: 5. The germline V gene encodes CDR1 SGHDT and CDR2 YYEEEE.

This rearrangement joins TRBV7-3 to TRBJ2-1; 7 bases agree with TRBD1. J gave up 7 bases and V 2 bases, and 11 bases lay outside the gene matches. Looked up from germline, CDR1 is SGHTA and CDR2 is FQGTGA. The CDR3 spans 16 residues. CDR3 bases: TGTGCCAGCAGCTTAGTCTTTCACAGGGGCGGGAATGAGCAGTTCTTC. Its protein product is CASSLVFHRGGNEQFF.

V and J are TRBV29-1 and TRBJ2-7, with 7 bases aligning to TRBD1. V shed 6 bases, J shed 2 bases, and the junction held 16 bases outside the gene matches. Germline V gene lookup returns CDR1 SQVTM and CDR2 ANQGSEA. The CDR3 contains 16 residues. The CDR3 reads CSVIGADDDRAYEQYF. The CDR3 DNA reads TGCAGCGTGATTGGAGCCGACGACGACAGGGCCTACGAGCAGTACTTC.

The CDR3 reads CASSLKFGDSVNEKLFF. DNA for the CDR3: TGTGCCAGCAGCTTAAAATTTGGCGACAGCGTCAATGAAAAACTGTTTTTT. The V call is TRBV7-9, the J call TRBJ1-4, with a weak D call TRBD1 (5 bases). This CDR3 contains 17 residues. Germline lookup yields CDR1 SEHNR and CDR2 FQNEAQ (reference sequence). The V gene lost 2 bases and the J gene lost 5 bases, with 18 bases spanning the gap.

For the CDR3, the DNA is TGTGCCATCAGTTCGGGACTTGGAAGCTCCTACGAGCAGTACTTC. Residues: CAISSGLGSSYEQYF. The chain joins TRBV10-3 to TRBJ2-7; a weak D match, TRBD2 (6 bases). Germline CDR1 ENHRY, CDR2 SYGVKD. The germline V and J ends were trimmed by 5 bases and 0 bases, with 14 bases remaining between them. This CDR3 region has 15 residues.

J is TRBJ2-1 and V is TRBV11-2, with D maybe TRBD2 (6 bases). V was clipped by 5 bases and J by 2 bases, with 13 bases between them. The CDR3 runs 15 residues. Germline lookup yields CDR1 SGHAT and CDR2 FQNNGV. Here the CDR3 DNA reads TGTGCCAGCAGCCTCCAACCGGGGGCCTACAATGAGCAGTTCTTC. As protein: CASSLQPGAYNEQFF.

The rearrangement uses TRBV4-2 and TRBJ2-2, with D possibly matching TRBD1 (6 bases). V lost 0 bases to trimming and J lost 7 bases, with 12 bases between them. Germline V CDR1 and CDR2: LGHNA, YNFKEQ. The CDR3 extends over 15 amino acids. Written as DNA, the CDR3 is TGTGCCAGCAGCCAAGAGGGGGCGTACATCGGGGAGCTGTTTTTT. Translation gives CASSQEGAYIGELFF.

This chain links TRBV4-1 with TRBJ1-4; unclear D gene. The V end lost 0 bases, the J end lost 0 bases, and 11 bases lay between the germline ends. CDR1 is MGHRA, CDR2 YSYEKL, per germline. CDR3 length equals 17 residues. CDR3 sequence reads: CASSQERRGATNEKLFF. The CDR3 nucleotides are TGCGCCAGCAGCCAAGAACGGCGGGGTGCAACTAATGAAAAACTGTTTTTT.

The chain is built from TRBV27 and TRBJ2-7, with no clear D. Germline values: CDR1 MNHEY, CDR2 SMNVEV (reference sequence). V was cut by 8 bases and J by 6 bases, with 11 bases left in between. The CDR3 length is 11 residues. CDR3 sequence: CASLPSCEQYF. The CDR3 nucleotides are TGTGCCAGCCTCCCGAGTTGCGAGCAGTACTTC.